These 2 T cell receptor beta chains share one sample of origin, sequenced in a study of early stage breast cancer tumors. TCRdb's table, derived via immunoSEQ multiplex PCR, lists solely in-frame clones and lacks some. The sample has about 34,000 clones, just under 75% seen once; the top ten hold about 9.4%. Sequenced input: breast tumor tissue. Every receptor here comes from a person in their thirties with breast cancer.

This chain connects TRBV7-2 to TRBJ2-5; 11 nucleotides align to TRBD2. The CDR3 sequence is 15 residues long. V gave up 5 bases and J gave up 2 bases; unmatched junction bases: 4. Germline V lookup: CDR1 SGHTA, CDR2 FQGNSA. The CDR3 region has the DNA TGTGCCAGCAGCAGACTAGCGGGGAGACAAGAGACCCAGTACTTC. Translation gives CASSRLAGRQETQYF. The full variable domain, its missing parts supplied by reference TRBV7-2 and TRBJ2-5, is GAGVSQSPSNKVTEKGKDVELRCDPISGHTALYWYRQSLGQGLEFLIYFQGNSAPDKSGLPSDRFSAERTGGSVSTLTIQRTQQEDSAVYLCASSRLAGRQETQYFGPGTRLLVL.

This clone showed up just a few times. The genes are TRBV27 and TRBJ2-7; D perhaps matches TRBD1 (6 bases). The CDR3 is 14 residues long. With 5 bases removed from V and 3 bases from J, the gap between germline ends came to 14 bases. Germline V gene lookup returns CDR1 MNHEY and CDR2 SMNVEV (reference sequence). The CDR3 loop is CASSSGRGRYEQYF. Written as DNA, the CDR3 is TGTGCCAGCAGTAGCGGCAGGGGACGCTACGAGCAGTACTTC.